This entry lists 30 T cell receptor beta chains sequenced from one sample in a study of T cell changes during pregnancy in multiple sclerosis (dated by TCRdb to about 2019). Libraries came from the immunoSEQ multiplex PCR assay. TCRdb's version of the immuneACCESS table is confined to in-frame rearrangements and falls short of the full clone set. An unresolved V gene accounts for under half of the shortfall where checked; the remainder is of unknown origin. Across this sample there are just under 50,000 clones, with around 90% seen only once. In total, the top ten clones hold approximately 10% of the sample. The sample here was CD8+ T cells from peripheral blood mononuclear cells, taken after pregnancy. These receptors all stem from a female donor with multiple sclerosis, enrolled in a pregnancy study.

The chain employs TRBV9 and TRBJ2-7; D might be TRBD1 (6 bases). Germline CDR1 is SGDLS and CDR2 is YYNGEE. The CDR3 length is 13 residues. Trimming pared 3 bases from V and 7 bases from J, leaving 14 bases between. The CDR3 reads CASSEGDIREQYF. As DNA, the CDR3 is TGTGCCAGCAGCGAGGGGGACATTCGGGAGCAGTACTTC.

V usage is TRBV6-1 and J usage is TRBJ1-1; D unclear. CDR3 size: 13 residues. The V end lost 11 bases, the J end lost 4 bases, and 17 bases lay between the germline ends. In germline, CDR1 is MNHNS, CDR2 SASEGT. The DNA for the CDR3 is TGTGCCGTTCCTTGGTTGCGGGGCACTGAAGCTTTCTTT. Its protein product is CAVPWLRGTEAFF.

In this sample, this clone turned up once. The chain combines TRBV2 with TRBJ2-1; TRBD2 might be the D (5 bases). CDR3 length: 14 residues. The V gene's germline CDR1 is SNHLY and CDR2 FYNNEI. Trimming shortened V by 3 bases and J by 8 bases, and 14 bases separated the two germline ends. CDR3 nucleotides: TGTGCCAGCAGTGATGACCCGCCGAGGGATGAGCAGTTCTTC. Its translation: CASSDDPPRDEQFF.

J is TRBJ2-3 and V is TRBV29-1; 12 bases are a match to TRBD2. The CDR3 spans 15 residues. Germline V gene data show CDR1 as SQVTM and CDR2 as ANQGSEA. Trimming cost V 2 bases and J 0 bases; bases outside gene matches: 0. CDR3 nucleotide sequence: TGCAGCGTTGAAACTAGCGGGGGGAGCACAGATACGCAGTATTTT. Protein sequence: CSVETSGGSTDTQYF.

The V call is TRBV6-1, the J call TRBJ2-3; 12 bases fit TRBD2. The CDR3 consists of 15 residues. Unmatched junction bases numbered 4, after V lost 6 bases and J lost 3 bases. The germline V gene encodes CDR1 MNHNS and CDR2 SASEGT. DNA for the CDR3: TGTGCCAGCAGGGCTAGCGGGGGGGCTACAGATACGCAGTATTTT. Translated, it gives CASRASGGATDTQYF.

This rearrangement joins TRBV4-2 to TRBJ2-7; 10 nucleotides line up with TRBD2. Germline loops: CDR1 LGHNA, CDR2 YNFKEQ. CDR3 length: 15 residues. After removal of 5 bases from V and 0 bases from J, the junction contained 4 bases not matched to a gene. CDR3 sequence: CASSDSGGSSYEQYF. Here the CDR3 DNA reads TGTGCCAGCAGCGATAGCGGGGGGAGCTCCTACGAGCAGTACTTC.

This clone was seen a handful of times. The chain joins TRBV6-1 to TRBJ1-3; TRBD1 might be the D (6 bases). V lost 3 bases to trimming and J lost 0 bases, with 9 bases between them. CDR1 is MNHNS, CDR2 SASEGT, per germline. This CDR3 comprises 15 residues. This CDR3 reads CASSDSDSSGNTIYF. CDR3 nucleotide sequence: TGTGCCAGCAGTGACTCGGACAGCTCTGGAAACACCATATATTTT.

Within the sample, this clone is medium-sized. V usage is TRBV7-6 and J usage is TRBJ1-4, with D maybe TRBD1 (5 bases). Trimming took off 5 bases at V and 6 bases at J, with 16 bases between the two ends. The CDR3 contains 15 residues. Germline loops: CDR1 SGHVS, CDR2 FNYEAQ. As DNA, the CDR3 is TGTGCCAGCAGCGAGGACGGGAGGGGTGATGAAAAACTGTTTTTT. This codes for CASSEDGRGDEKLFF.

The chain employs TRBV6-5 and TRBJ2-7, with 7 bases matching TRBD1. CDR1 and CDR2 (germline): MNHEY, SVGAGI. CDR3 length: 15 amino acids. The V segment lost 2 bases and the J segment 3 bases; nucleotides outside the gene matches: 7. This CDR3 is CASSYHRDRHYEQYF. The CDR3 region has the DNA TGTGCCAGCAGTTACCACCGGGACAGACACTACGAGCAGTACTTC.

Note on this clone: At one boundary the junction diverges from the germline segment, which might be a read error. V is TRBV25-1 and J is TRBJ1-2; 8 bases are shared with TRBD1. This CDR3 comprises 17 residues. Germline V gives CDR1 MGHDK, CDR2 SYGVNS. The CDR3 bases are TGTGCCAGCAGTGGACCTCCCCCCGGACAGGGCTACTACGGCTACACCTTC. It yields the protein CASSGPPPGQGYYGYTF.

The chain couples TRBV6-1 to TRBJ2-6; D is undetermined. Germline CDR1 reads MNHNS; CDR2 reads SASEGT. Trimming removed 3 bases from V and 0 bases from J, with 6 bases in between. The CDR3 is 15 residues long. CDR3 amino acids: CASSDSLSGANVLTF. For the CDR3, the DNA is TGTGCCAGCAGTGATTCTCTCTCTGGGGCCAACGTCCTGACTTTC.

V is TRBV5-1 and J is TRBJ2-3; 12 bases line up with TRBD2. In germline, CDR1 is SGHRS, CDR2 YFSETQ. CDR3 length equals 16 residues. The J segment lost 2 bases and the V segment lost 4 bases, leaving 5 bases of the junction unmatched. The CDR3 bases are TGCGCCAGCAGCAACGGACTAGCGGGATTCACAGATACGCAGTATTTT. Its protein is CASSNGLAGFTDTQYF.

The genes are TRBV5-1 and TRBJ2-5; weak D call: TRBD1 (5 bases). Deletions cut 5 bases from V and 8 bases from J, with 16 bases between. The CDR3 is made up of 13 amino acids. Germline CDR1 and CDR2: SGHRS and YFSETQ. As DNA, the CDR3 is TGCGCCAGCAGGGTGGACATCGTAGAAACCCAGTACTTC. Its protein product is CASRVDIVETQYF.

This clone was seen only once. The J gene is TRBJ1-5, the V gene TRBV2; D not resolved. The germline CDR1 and CDR2 sequences are SNHLY and FYNNEI. CDR3 length: 16 residues. Trimming shortened V by 2 bases and J by 3 bases, and 14 bases separated the two germline ends. CDR3 amino acids: CASSEHHRTLNQPQHF. The DNA of the CDR3 is TGTGCCAGCAGTGAACATCACCGAACTCTCAATCAGCCCCAGCATTTT.

V is TRBV7-6 and J is TRBJ2-7; tentatively, D is TRBD1 (5 bases). With 5 bases removed from V and 2 bases from J, the gap between germline ends came to 13 bases. CDR3 length: 14 residues. Germline values: CDR1 SGHVS, CDR2 FNYEAQ. CDR3 sequence reads: CASSDGHGTYEQYF. The CDR3 nucleotides are TGTGCCAGCAGCGACGGACACGGAACCTACGAGCAGTACTTC.

V is TRBV5-1 and J is TRBJ1-3; 7 bases are shared with TRBD1. The CDR3 consists of 14 residues. CDR1 SGHRS and CDR2 YFSETQ come from the germline V gene. The J segment lost 2 bases and the V segment lost 8 bases, leaving 7 bases of the junction unmatched. As DNA, the CDR3 is TGCGCCAGTAAAGATGGGACAGCTGGAAACACCATATATTTT. Translated: CASKDGTAGNTIYF.

This chain links TRBV7-9 with TRBJ2-1; no clear D gene. The CDR3 runs to 15 residues. The germline V gene has CDR1 SEHNR and CDR2 FQNEAQ (reference sequence). Deletions cut 1 base from V and 1 base from J, with 8 bases between. The CDR3 nucleotides read TGTGCCAGCAGCTTAGGTGTTAGTTCCTACAATGAGCAGTTCTTC. Translation: CASSLGVSSYNEQFF.

The chain has TRBV4-1 and TRBJ2-1; unclear D gene. Trimming removed 1 base from V and 6 bases from J, with 7 bases in between. The CDR3 sequence is 13 residues long. In germline, CDR1 is MGHRA, CDR2 YSYEKL. The CDR3 nucleotides read TGCGCCAGCAGCCAAGCACATTTCAATGAGCAGTTCTTC. Translated: CASSQAHFNEQFF.

V and J are TRBV19 and TRBJ1-2; TRBD1 matches at 10 bases. The germline gives CDR1 LNHDA, CDR2 SQIVND (reference sequence). The ends lost 5 bases at V and 3 bases at J; junction bases unmatched: 3. The CDR3 is 14 amino acids. The CDR3 region has the DNA TGTGCCAGTAGTCGAGGGACAGGGGACTATGGCTACACCTTC. Translating it yields CASSRGTGDYGYTF. Supplemented by reference TRBV19 and TRBJ1-2, the full variable domain reads DGGITQSPKYLFRKEGQNVTLSCEQNLNHDAMYWYRQDPGQGLRLIYYSQIVNDFQKGDIAEGYSVSREKKESFPLTVTSAQKNPTAFYLCASSRGTGDYGYTFGSGTRLTVV.

The chain links TRBV9 to TRBJ1-1; 8 nucleotides agree with TRBD1. The CDR3 consists of 14 residues. Germline CDR1 reads SGDLS; CDR2 reads YYNGEE. After removal of 4 bases from V and 5 bases from J, the junction contained 7 bases not matched to a gene. The CDR3 is CASSPRTGRTEAFF. Here the CDR3 DNA reads TGTGCCAGCAGCCCCCGGACAGGGAGGACTGAAGCTTTCTTT.

V gene TRBV6-5 combines with J gene TRBJ1-1; D uncertain. CDR3 length: 15 amino acids. The germline gives CDR1 MNHEY, CDR2 SVGAGI. The V gene lost 0 bases and the J gene lost 0 bases, with 8 bases spanning the gap. The CDR3 DNA is TGTGCCAGCAGTTACTCGAATCACTTGAACACTGAAGCTTTCTTT. It encodes CASSYSNHLNTEAFF.

The chain uses TRBV27 and TRBJ2-7, with 7 positions matching TRBD1. V dropped 6 bases and J dropped 3; count of bases not matched to a gene: 2. Germline values: CDR1 MNHEY, CDR2 SMNVEV (reference sequence). The CDR3 totals 12 residues. The CDR3 loop reads CASSRTGYEQYF. CDR3 nucleotide sequence: TGTGCCAGCAGCCGGACAGGCTACGAGCAGTACTTC.

This sequence joins TRBV21-1 and TRBJ1-5; whether TRBD1, the table's D call, matches the DNA was not checked. TRBV21-1 is a listed pseudogene. This CDR3 is 15 amino acids long. The CDR3: CASSKSQDSNQPQHF. In DNA, the CDR3 is TGTGCCAGCAGCAAATCACAGGATAGCAATCAGCCCCAGCATTTT.

V is TRBV6-6 and J is TRBJ2-5; D possibly corresponds to TRBD2 (6 bases). This CDR3 is 15 amino acids long. Germline V CDR1 and CDR2: MNHNY, SVGAGI (reference sequence). Trimming left V 6 bases short and J 2 bases short, with 16 bases between. The CDR3 sequence is CASSIVRAGQETQYF. CDR3 coding DNA: TGTGCCAGCAGCATAGTTCGGGCGGGGCAAGAGACCCAGTACTTC.

The CDR3 DNA is TGTGCCAGCAGCCGATGGGTCGTTGGCCGGGACAGGGGGGTCTACGAGCAGTACTTC. This sequence encodes CASSRWVVGRDRGVYEQYF. The rearrangement uses TRBV7-9 and TRBJ2-7, with 11 nucleotides matching TRBD1. Losses at the gene ends were 5 bases for V and 3 bases for J; bases not matched to a gene: 18. The CDR3 covers 19 residues. Germline-derived CDR1 and CDR2 are SEHNR and FQNEAQ (reference sequence). Full variable domain (rest looked up from reference TRBV7-9 and TRBJ2-7): DTGVSQNPRHKITKRGQNVTFRCDPISEHNRLYWYRQTLGQGPEFLTYFQNEAQLEKSRLLSDRFSAERPKGSFSTLEIQRTEQGDSAMYLCASSRWVVGRDRGVYEQYFGPGTRLTVT.

The chain has TRBV9 and TRBJ1-1, with 11 bases that match TRBD1. The junction had 6 bases not matched to a gene; V was cut back by 3 bases and J by 2 bases. The CDR3 is 16 residues long. The germline CDR1 and CDR2 sequences are SGDLS and YYNGEE. CDR3 loop: CASSGGQGAGNTEAFF. For the CDR3, the DNA is TGTGCCAGCAGCGGTGGACAGGGGGCTGGTAACACTGAAGCTTTCTTT.

This clone was recorded once. V usage is TRBV4-1 and J usage is TRBJ1-3; D gene ambiguous. Between the trimmed V and J ends, which lost 6 bases and 6 bases, there was a span of 12 bases. CDR3 size: 13 residues. CDR1 is MGHRA, CDR2 YSYEKL, per germline. CDR3 coding DNA: TGCGCCAGCAGTCTCATGAGCGAAAACACCATATATTTT. This gives the protein CASSLMSENTIYF.

The chain joins TRBV11-2 to TRBJ1-4; 8 bases agree with TRBD1. The CDR3 has 15 amino acids. V was pared by 1 base and J by 8 bases, with 6 bases of the junction left unmatched. Germline-derived CDR1 and CDR2 are SGHAT and FQNNGV. The chain's CDR3 is CASSLGQGTIEKLFF. DNA of the CDR3: TGTGCCAGCAGCTTAGGACAGGGGACGATAGAAAAACTGTTTTTT.

The chain combines TRBV10-1 with TRBJ1-2; TRBD1 might be the D (6 bases). CDR1 is WNHNN and CDR2 is SYGVQD in the germline V gene (reference sequence). Trimming took 11 bases from V and 8 from J, leaving 21 bases between them. There are 13 residues in the CDR3. CDR3 in DNA: TGCGCCGAGTACAGGTGGGGGCGGGAGGGCTACACCTTC. Translation gives CAEYRWGREGYTF.

The chain has TRBV27 and TRBJ1-1; TRBD1 matches at 8 bases. The germline V gene encodes CDR1 MNHEY and CDR2 SMNVEV (reference sequence). V lost 3 bases to trimming and J lost 7 bases; unmatched junction nucleotides: 4. CDR3 length: 13 amino acids. CDR3 bases: TGTGCCAGCAGTTTCTTCGGACAGGGTGAAGCTTTCTTT. Residues: CASSFFGQGEAFF.